This TCR beta chain originates from a study of blood T cell repertoires in COVID-19. For the study at large: Specimens from acute and convalescent COVID-19 originated in the United States, Italy and Spain. T cells, B-cell-depleted T cells, or PBMCs supplied cDNA or gDNA.

Under the authors' procedure: Reference gene primer amplification gave nucleated cell count estimates. Produced via immunoSEQ multiplex PCR; TCRdb's table is partial and in-frame only. V, J and clone size were drawn from that table, and D and trimming were deduced from the DNA. The sample lists approximately 300,000 clones, 80% to 90% occurring once. In this sample, this clone turned up once. Trimming stripped 4 bases from V and 3 bases from J, with 13 bases between. The CDR3 sequence is 15 residues long. In germline, CDR1 is LGHDT, CDR2 YNNKEL (reference sequence). The sample taken for sequencing was peripheral blood. The TCR originated in a woman between 35 and 50 years old with acute or convalescent COVID-19. The rearrangement uses TRBV3-1 (or the pseudogene TRBV3-2) and TRBJ2-1, with D possibly TRBD1 on 5 matching bases. The DNA of the CDR3 is TGTGCCAGCAGCCCGCAGGGAATCGGCTACAATGAGCAGTTCTTC. Translated: CASSPQGIGYNEQFF.